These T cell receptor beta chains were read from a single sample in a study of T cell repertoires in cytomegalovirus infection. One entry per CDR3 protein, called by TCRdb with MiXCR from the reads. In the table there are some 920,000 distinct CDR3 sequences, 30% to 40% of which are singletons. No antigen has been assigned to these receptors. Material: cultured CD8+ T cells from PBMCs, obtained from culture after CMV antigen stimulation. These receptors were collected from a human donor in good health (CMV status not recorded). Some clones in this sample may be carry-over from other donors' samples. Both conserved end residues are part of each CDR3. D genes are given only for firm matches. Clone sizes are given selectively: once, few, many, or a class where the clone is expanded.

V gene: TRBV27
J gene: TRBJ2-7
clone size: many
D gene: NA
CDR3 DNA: TGTGCCAGCAGTTTTGGCAGAAACTACGAGCAGTACTTC
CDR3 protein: CASSFGRNYEQYF

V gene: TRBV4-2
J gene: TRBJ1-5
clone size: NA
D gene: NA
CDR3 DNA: TGTGCCAGCAGCCAGGTTTTGGGAGTAGATCAGCCCCAGCATTTT
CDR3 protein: CASSQVLGVDQPQHF

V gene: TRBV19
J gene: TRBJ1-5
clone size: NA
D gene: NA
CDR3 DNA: TGTGCCAGTAGTGCAACTTCAGGGGTTCTGGGGAATCAGCCCCAGCATTTT
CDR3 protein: CASSATSGVLGNQPQHF

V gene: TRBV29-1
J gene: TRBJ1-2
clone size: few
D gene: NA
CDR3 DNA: TGCAGCGTTGAAGATCCTAGACAGGCCACATTCTTGGGCTACACCTTC
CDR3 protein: CSVEDPRQATFLGYTF

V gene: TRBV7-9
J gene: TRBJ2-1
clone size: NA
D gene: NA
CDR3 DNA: TGTGCCAGCAGCTCGACCGAAACGGCCTACAATGAGCAGTTCTTC
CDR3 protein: CASSSTETAYNEQFF

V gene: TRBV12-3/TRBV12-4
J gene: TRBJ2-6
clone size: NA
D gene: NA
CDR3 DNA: TGTGCCAGCAGTTTTATTCGGAGAGGGGCCAACGTCCTGACTTTC
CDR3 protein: CASSFIRRGANVLTF

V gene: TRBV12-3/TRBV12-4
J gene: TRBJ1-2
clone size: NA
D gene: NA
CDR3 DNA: TGTGCCAGCAGTTTGGGGAGTCCCGCGGCTAACTATGGCTACACCTTC
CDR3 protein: CASSLGSPAANYGYTF

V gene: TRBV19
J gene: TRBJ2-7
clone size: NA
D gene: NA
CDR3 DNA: TGTGCCAGTAGTATACGAGGGGATACTTTTACCTACGAGCAGTACTTC
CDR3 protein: CASSIRGDTFTYEQYF

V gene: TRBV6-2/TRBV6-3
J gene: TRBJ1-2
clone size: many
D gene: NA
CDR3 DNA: TGTGCCAGCAGTTACGGCCGGGGAGGGGTCGGCTATGGCTACACCTTC
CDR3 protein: CASSYGRGGVGYGYTF

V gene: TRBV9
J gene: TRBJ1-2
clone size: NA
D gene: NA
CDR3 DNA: TGTGCCAGCAGCGTAGAGAGGGGTGAGGGATCGCCTGGCTACACCTTC
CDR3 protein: CASSVERGEGSPGYTF

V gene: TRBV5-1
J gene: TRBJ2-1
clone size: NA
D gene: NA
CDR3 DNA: TGCGCCAGCAGCTTTTTCGGGGGTCCGGCCTACAATGAGCAGTTCTTC
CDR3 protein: CASSFFGGPAYNEQFF

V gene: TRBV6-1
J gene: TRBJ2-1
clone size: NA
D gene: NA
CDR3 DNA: TGTACCAGCAGTGAAGACAGGAGCTCCTACAATGAGCAGTTCTTC
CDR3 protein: CTSSEDRSSYNEQFF

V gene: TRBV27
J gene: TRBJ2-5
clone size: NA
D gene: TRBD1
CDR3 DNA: TGTGCCAGCAGTACACGGACAGGGAGGACCCAGTACTTC
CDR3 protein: CASSTRTGRTQYF

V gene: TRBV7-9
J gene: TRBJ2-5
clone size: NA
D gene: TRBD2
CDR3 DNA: TGTGCCAGCAGCACGACTAGCGGGGGGTTGGAGACCCAGTACTTC
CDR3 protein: CASSTTSGGLETQYF

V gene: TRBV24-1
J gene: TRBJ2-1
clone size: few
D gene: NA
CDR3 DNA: TGTGCCACCAGTGAAAAAGTCAATGAGCAGTTCTTC
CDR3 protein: CATSEKVNEQFF

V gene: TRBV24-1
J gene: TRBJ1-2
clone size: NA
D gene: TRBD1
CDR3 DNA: TGTGCCACCAGTGATCGCCGGACAGGGGCATCTGACCTCTATGGCTACACCTTC
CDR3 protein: CATSDRRTGASDLYGYTF

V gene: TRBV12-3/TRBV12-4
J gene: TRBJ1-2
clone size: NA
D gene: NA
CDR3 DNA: TGTGCCAGCAGCCCCAACGGGTTCTCTAACTATGGCTACACCTTC
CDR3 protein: CASSPNGFSNYGYTF

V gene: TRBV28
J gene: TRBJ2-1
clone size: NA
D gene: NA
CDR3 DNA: TGTGCCAGCAGTTCCTCTTCCTCTACATTTAGGTCCTACAATGAGCAGTTCTTC
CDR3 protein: CASSSSSSTFRSYNEQFF